This entry concerns a single T cell receptor beta chain. This clonotype has a count of ten or more. The target of this receptor is not known. No base qualities exist here, and no much larger clone lies one base off it. This specimen comes from a study of T cells in Graves' hyperthyroidism and ophthalmopathy (dated by TCRdb to between 2018 and 2020). With regard to the full study: Peripheral blood samples were taken at initial diagnosis, before any treatment was given. TCR V-J signatures able to tell the groups apart were searched for in a discovery cohort of approximately 95 patients, of whom 40 to 45 had Graves' ophthalmopathy and 57 had stable Graves' hyperthyroidism. An independent validation cohort of about 20 hyperthyroidism patients and about 15 patients who later progressed to ophthalmopathy tested prospective prediction of ophthalmopathy. The approximately 95 discovery patients were divided at random into training and test sets in a 7:3 ratio. In addition, the study compared T-cell repertoires in thyroid tissue and in blood from about 6 Graves' hyperthyroidism patients. After sampling, hyperthyroidism patients received methimazole starting at 30 mg daily, and ophthalmopathy patients received high-dose intravenous methylprednisolone. The paper reports TCR Vbeta CDR3 sequencing of roughly 140 peripheral blood samples: around 45 ophthalmopathy, over 70 hyperthyroidism and about 17 progressor patients. The paper's findings and limits, for the study overall: Most expanded thyroid clonotypes (frequency above 0.001) were also found in blood, which suggests that blood repertoires may mirror thyroid immune responses. In validation, progression to ophthalmopathy was predicted by the model with 55% to 71% sensitivity and nearly 75% specificity, a median of roughly 6.4 months before onset. Ophthalmopathy was separated from stable hyperthyroidism by a 13 V-J signature model, with around 90% sensitivity and about 81% specificity obtained in cross-validation and 80%/75% obtained in testing. Sample size was not statistically predetermined, and blinding of investigators to group allocation was not performed.

Stable Graves' hyperthyroidism was defined as no progression to ophthalmopathy during 18 months of follow-up. Hyperthyroidism patients were aged 18 to 65 years and newly diagnosed, with disease duration of less than 2 months. The study excluded patients with uncontrolled infections, other autoimmune diseases, pregnancy or lactation. Diagnoses were based on clinical symptoms, serum thyroxine and TRAb, thyroid ultrasound and orbital computed tomography. PBMCs were isolated from about 10 ml of fresh peripheral blood by Ficoll-Paque density gradient centrifugation. Trizol reagent was used to extract total RNA, and RNA quality was then checked on an Agilent 2100 Bioanalyzer. The TCR beta CDR3 regions were amplified from RNA transcripts. The TCR CDR3 was subjected to a first round of RT-PCR using the HTBI primer set and the Qiagen OneStep RT-PCR kit. Libraries were constructed in a second round of multiplex PCR, after which size selection and purification were carried out. Paired-end sequencing of the libraries was performed with 100 bp reads on an Illumina HiSeq2000. Per the authors' processing: SOAPnuke was used to process the raw data, with reads discarded if the reads contained adapters or uncalled bases, had a mean Phred below 15, or lacked an exact constant-primer or identifier match. High-quality paired reads were merged with COPE v1.2.5, and unique nucleotide sequences were defined as clonotypes. MiTCR v1.1 was used to align clonotypes to the IMGT TRBV, TRBD and TRBJ reference segments. Only V-J combinations with frequency above 0.0001, covering 99.2% of repertoires, were analysed. A TCS score was defined as the ratio of F50 (clonal expansion) to E x V (chaos), with BLOSUM62-based TCRdist applied between CDR3 peptides within each V-J. Welch's t-statistics and random forest reduced some 510 V-J features to fewer than 15, which were used in a naive Bayes classifier (R e1071). TCRdb cleaned the public reads at Q25 with fastp, built clones with MiXCR and kept in-frame beta chains. Rows with a matching CDR3 protein are joined into one entry that keeps the most common DNA and genes. TCRdb, not the authors, supplied the V and J calls. Counted in this sample were approximately 640,000 distinct CDR3 sequences; around 15% of them appeared once. Of the sample, less than 4.5% is held by the ten largest clones.

Cut back by 5 bases and 9 bases, the V and J ends lie 17 bases apart. Measured from the cysteine to the phenylalanine, the CDR3 is 13 residues long. Of all the DNA, just the CDR3 is kept, 39 bases in frame from base 1. The germline V gene provides CDR1 MDHEN and CDR2 SYDVKM. The sequenced sample consisted of blood. The sequence derives from a woman in her 30s with Graves' hyperthyroidism. Here the chain combines TRBV28 and TRBJ2-7; no D segment can be confidently identified. Read as DNA, the sequence is TGTGCCAGCAGTCGGCCCTGGCGATTGGGGCAGTACTTC. Its translation is CASSRPWRLGQYF.